This TCR beta chain stems from a study of low-dose radiotherapy and immunotherapy resistance in tumors. Alpha and beta chains were covered, as first-strand cDNA relied on TRAV- and TRBV-specific primers. Both a constant-region primer and a V-primer adapter served to amplify TCRs across around 20 PCR cycles. TCRdb itself ran the reads through MiXCR, one entry per CDR3 protein. The sample has 10,000 to 15,000 distinct CDR3 sequences, around four fifths seen once. This clonotype was observed once. V was trimmed by 3 bases and J by 1 base, leaving 8 bases between them. The CDR3 sequence is 14 residues long. In germline, CDR1 is KGHDR, CDR2 SFDVKD.

This clonotype was obtained from a human donor with advanced metastatic prostate, ovarian, gallbladder or colorectal cancer (not recorded which). This table probably holds off-target reads from a library built for another chain. V and J are TRBV24-1 and TRBJ2-5; D is unclear. As DNA, the CDR3 is TGTGCCACCAGTGATCGAACCTCCCAAGAGACCCAGTACTTC. This codes for CATSDRTSQETQYF.